This T cell receptor (beta chain) was recorded in a study of T-cell reconstitution after alpha-beta-depleted transplantation in children. For TCRbeta, the library was prepared with unique molecular identifiers. TCRdb reprocessed the PCR reads via MiXCR and lists one record per CDR3 protein. This sample has some 600,000 distinct CDR3 sequences, with approximately 17% found just once. V lost 0 bases to trimming and J lost 0 bases, with 9 bases between them. This CDR3 spans 15 amino acids. Germline-derived CDR1 and CDR2 are SGHRS and YFSETQ. The chain joins TRBV5-1 to TRBJ1-1; D unclear. The specimen comprised PBMCs from the stem cell graft donor, sampled from the stem cell graft. This receptor was identified in a human donor who donated a stem cell graft to a child with acute myeloid leukemia. The CDR3: CASSLEAVLNTEAFF. The CDR3 DNA sequence: TGCGCCAGCAGCTTGGAGGCAGTACTGAACACTGAAGCTTTCTTT.